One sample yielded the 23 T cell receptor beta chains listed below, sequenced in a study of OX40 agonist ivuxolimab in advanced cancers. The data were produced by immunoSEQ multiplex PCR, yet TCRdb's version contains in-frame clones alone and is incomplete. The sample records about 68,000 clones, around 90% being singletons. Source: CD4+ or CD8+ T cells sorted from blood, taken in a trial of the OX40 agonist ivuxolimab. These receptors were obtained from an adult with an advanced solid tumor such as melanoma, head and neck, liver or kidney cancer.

The CDR3 bases are TGCGCCAGCAGCTTAACAGGGGACTATGGCTACACCTTC. It is translated as CASSLTGDYGYTF. The chain recombines TRBV5-1 with TRBJ1-2, with 7 nucleotides matching TRBD1. Germline CDR1 reads SGHRS; CDR2 reads YFSETQ. This CDR3 is 13 amino acids long. V shed 2 bases and J 3 bases; nucleotides not matched to a gene: 1.

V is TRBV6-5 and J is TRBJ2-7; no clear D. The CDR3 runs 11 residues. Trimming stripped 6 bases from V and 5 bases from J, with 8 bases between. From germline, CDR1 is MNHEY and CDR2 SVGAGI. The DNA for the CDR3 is TGTGCCAGCAGACGTGCTGACGAGCAGTACTTC. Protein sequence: CASRRADEQYF.

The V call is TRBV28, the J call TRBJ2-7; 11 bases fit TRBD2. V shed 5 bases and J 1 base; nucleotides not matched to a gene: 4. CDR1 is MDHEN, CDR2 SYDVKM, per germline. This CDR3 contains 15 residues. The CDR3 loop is CASSTSGSRSYEQYF. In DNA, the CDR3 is TGTGCCAGCAGTACTAGCGGGAGCCGGTCCTACGAGCAGTACTTC.

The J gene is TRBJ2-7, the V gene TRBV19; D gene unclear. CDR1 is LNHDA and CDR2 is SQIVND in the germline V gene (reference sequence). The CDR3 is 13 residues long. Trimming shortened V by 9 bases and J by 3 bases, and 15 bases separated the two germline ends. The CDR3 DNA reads TGTGCCAGCCGACACCAGGATGACTACGAGCAGTACTTC. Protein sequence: CASRHQDDYEQYF.

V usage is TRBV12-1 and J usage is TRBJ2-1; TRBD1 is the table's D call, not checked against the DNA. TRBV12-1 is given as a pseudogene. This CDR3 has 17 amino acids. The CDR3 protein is CASSFLPRQGVNNEQFF. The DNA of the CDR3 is TGTGCCAGCAGCTTTCTTCCCCGGCAGGGGGTAAACAATGAGCAGTTCTTC.

The CDR3 coding sequence is TGTGCCAGCAGCGTAGGAGGGGCGGCCCGCACAGATACGCAGTATTTT. Translation gives CASSVGGAARTDTQYF. The V and J genes are TRBV9 and TRBJ2-3, with D possibly called TRBD1 or TRBD2 (5 bases each). Deletions cut 0 bases from V and 1 base from J, with 12 bases between. CDR1 SGDLS and CDR2 YYNGEE come from the germline V gene. The CDR3 loop spans 16 amino acids.

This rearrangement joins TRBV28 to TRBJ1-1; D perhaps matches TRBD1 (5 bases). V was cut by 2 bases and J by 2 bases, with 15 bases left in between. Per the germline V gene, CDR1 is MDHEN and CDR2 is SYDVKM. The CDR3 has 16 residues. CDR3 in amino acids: CASSLRAPGSNTEAFF. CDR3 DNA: TGTGCCAGCAGTTTAAGGGCCCCAGGGAGTAACACTGAAGCTTTCTTT.

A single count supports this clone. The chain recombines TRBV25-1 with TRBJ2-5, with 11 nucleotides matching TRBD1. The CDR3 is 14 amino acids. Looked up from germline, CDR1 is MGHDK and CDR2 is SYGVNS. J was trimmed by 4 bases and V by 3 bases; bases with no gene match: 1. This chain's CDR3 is CASSDGTGGETQYF. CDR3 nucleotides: TGTGCCAGCAGTGACGGGACAGGGGGAGAGACCCAGTACTTC.

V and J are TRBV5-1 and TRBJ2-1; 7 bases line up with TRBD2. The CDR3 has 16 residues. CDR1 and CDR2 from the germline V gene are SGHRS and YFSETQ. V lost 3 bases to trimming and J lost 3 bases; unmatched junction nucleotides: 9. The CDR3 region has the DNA TGCGCCAGCAGCTCCCGGCTCAGCGGGAACTACAATGAGCAGTTCTTC. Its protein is CASSSRLSGNYNEQFF.

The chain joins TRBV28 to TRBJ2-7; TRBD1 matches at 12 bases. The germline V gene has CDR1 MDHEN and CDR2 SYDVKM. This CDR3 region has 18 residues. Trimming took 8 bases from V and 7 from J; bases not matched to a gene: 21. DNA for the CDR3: TGTGCCAGCCGCTCCGGGGGACAGGGGGCAGTGGGTGGACCGGAGCAGTACTTC. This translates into CASRSGGQGAVGGPEQYF. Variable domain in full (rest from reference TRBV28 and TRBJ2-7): DVKVTQSSRYLVKRTGEKVFLECVQDMDHENMFWYRQDPGLGLRLIYFSYDVKMKEKGDIPEGYSVSREKKERFSLILESASTNQTSMYLCASRSGGQGAVGGPEQYFGPGTRLTVT.

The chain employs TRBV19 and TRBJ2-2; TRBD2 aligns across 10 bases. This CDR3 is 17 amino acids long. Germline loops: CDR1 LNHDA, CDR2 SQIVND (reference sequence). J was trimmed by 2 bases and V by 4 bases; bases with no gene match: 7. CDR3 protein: CASSRILAGVNTGELFF. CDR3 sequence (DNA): TGTGCCAGTAGTAGAATTCTAGCGGGAGTAAACACCGGGGAGCTGTTTTTT. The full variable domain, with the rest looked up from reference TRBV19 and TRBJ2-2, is DGGITQSPKYLFRKEGQNVTLSCEQNLNHDAMYWYRQDPGQGLRLIYYSQIVNDFQKGDIAEGYSVSREKKESFPLTVTSAQKNPTAFYLCASSRILAGVNTGELFFGEGSRLTVL.

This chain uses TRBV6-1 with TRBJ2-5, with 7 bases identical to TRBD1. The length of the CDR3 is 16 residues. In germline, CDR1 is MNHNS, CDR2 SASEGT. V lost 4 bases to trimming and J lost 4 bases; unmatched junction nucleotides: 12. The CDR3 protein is CASSAATGVVGETQYF. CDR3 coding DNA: TGTGCCAGCAGTGCAGCTACAGGGGTAGTTGGAGAGACCCAGTACTTC.

CDR3 in DNA: TGTGCCAGTAGTATAGGTCCAGGGACCTACGAGCAGTACTTC. Translated: CASSIGPGTYEQYF. V is TRBV19 and J is TRBJ2-7, with D maybe TRBD1 (5 bases). The CDR3 contains 14 residues. Per germline, CDR1 LNHDA and CDR2 SQIVND (reference sequence). The V and J ends lost 1 base and 2 bases respectively, with 9 bases between them.

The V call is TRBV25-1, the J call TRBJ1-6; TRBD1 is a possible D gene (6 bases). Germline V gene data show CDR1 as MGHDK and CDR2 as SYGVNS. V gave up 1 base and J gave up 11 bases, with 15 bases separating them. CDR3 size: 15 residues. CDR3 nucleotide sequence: TGTGCCAGCAGTGAATTTGCCCCGGCAGGGGCACCCCTCCACTTT. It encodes CASSEFAPAGAPLHF.

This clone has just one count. The CDR3 sequence is CASSLGNREGDEKLFF. The CDR3 DNA reads TGTGCCAGCAGCTTGGGTAACAGGGAGGGGGATGAAAAACTGTTTTTT. The chain combines TRBV5-4 with TRBJ1-4, with D maybe TRBD1 (6 bases). The CDR3 has 16 residues. Germline assignment: CDR1 SGHNT and CDR2 YYREEE (reference sequence). Between the trimmed V and J ends, which lost 0 bases and 6 bases, there was a span of 15 bases.

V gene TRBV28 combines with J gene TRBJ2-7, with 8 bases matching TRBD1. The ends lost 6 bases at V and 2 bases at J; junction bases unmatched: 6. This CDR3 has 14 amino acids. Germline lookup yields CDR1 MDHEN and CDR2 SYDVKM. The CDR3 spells CASSAQGVTYEQYF. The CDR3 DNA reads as TGTGCCAGCAGCGCACAGGGGGTTACCTACGAGCAGTACTTC.

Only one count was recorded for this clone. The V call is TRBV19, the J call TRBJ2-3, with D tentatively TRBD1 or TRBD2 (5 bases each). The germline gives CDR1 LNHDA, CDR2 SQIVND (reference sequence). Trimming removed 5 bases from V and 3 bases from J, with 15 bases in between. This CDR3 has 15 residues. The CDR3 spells CASSDISDRTDTQYF. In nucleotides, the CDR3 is TGTGCCAGTAGTGACATTAGCGACAGAACAGATACGCAGTATTTT.

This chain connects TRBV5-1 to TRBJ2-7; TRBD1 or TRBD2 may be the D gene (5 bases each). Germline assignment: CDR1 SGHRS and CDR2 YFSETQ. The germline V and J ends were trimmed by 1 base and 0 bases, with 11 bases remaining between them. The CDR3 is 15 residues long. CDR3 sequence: CASSLSAGSSYEQYF. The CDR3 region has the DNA TGCGCCAGCAGCTTGTCTGCAGGGAGCTCCTACGAGCAGTACTTC.

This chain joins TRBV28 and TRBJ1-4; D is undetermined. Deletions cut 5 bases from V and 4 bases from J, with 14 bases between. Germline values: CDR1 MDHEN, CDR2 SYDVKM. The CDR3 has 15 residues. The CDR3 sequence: CASSTWQPNNEKLFF. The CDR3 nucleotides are TGTGCCAGCAGTACGTGGCAGCCCAATAATGAAAAACTGTTTTTT.

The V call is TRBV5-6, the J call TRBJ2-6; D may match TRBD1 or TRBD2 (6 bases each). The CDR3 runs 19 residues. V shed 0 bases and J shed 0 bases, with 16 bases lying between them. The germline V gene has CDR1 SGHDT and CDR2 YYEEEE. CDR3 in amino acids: CASSLGGRGPGSGANVLTF. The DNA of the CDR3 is TGTGCCAGCAGCTTGGGGGGACGGGGGCCGGGCTCTGGGGCCAACGTCCTGACTTTC.

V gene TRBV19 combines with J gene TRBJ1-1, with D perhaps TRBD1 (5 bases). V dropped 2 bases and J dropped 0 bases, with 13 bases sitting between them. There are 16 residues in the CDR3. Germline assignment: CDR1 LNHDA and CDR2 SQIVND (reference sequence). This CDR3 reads CASSIIFGTLNTEAFF. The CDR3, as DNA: TGTGCCAGTAGTATAATCTTTGGGACCTTGAACACTGAAGCTTTCTTT.

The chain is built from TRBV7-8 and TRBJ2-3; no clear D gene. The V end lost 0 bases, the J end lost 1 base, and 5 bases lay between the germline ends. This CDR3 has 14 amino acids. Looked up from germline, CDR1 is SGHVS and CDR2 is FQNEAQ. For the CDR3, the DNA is TGTGCCAGCAGCTTAGCTGAGGGCACAGATACGCAGTATTTT. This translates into CASSLAEGTDTQYF. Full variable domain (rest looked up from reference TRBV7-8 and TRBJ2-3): GAGVSQSPRYKVAKRGQDVALRCDPISGHVSLFWYQQALGQGPEFLTYFQNEAQLDKSGLPSDRFFAERPEGSVSTLKIQRTQQEDSAVYLCASSLAEGTDTQYFGPGTRLTVL.

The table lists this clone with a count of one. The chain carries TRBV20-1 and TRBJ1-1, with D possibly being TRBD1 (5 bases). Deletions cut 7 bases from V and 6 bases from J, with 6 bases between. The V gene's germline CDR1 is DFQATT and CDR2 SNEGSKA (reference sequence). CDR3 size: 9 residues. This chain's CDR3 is CSGGAEAFF. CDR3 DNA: TGCAGTGGGGGCGCTGAAGCTTTCTTT.